Listed below are T cell receptor beta chains from one sample, sequenced in a study of cytomegalovirus exposure and HLA in healthy donors. Data came from immunoSEQ multiplex PCR; TCRdb stores just in-frame clones and leaves some out. Among 200,000 to 250,000 clones listed, almost 90% were seen once. The specimen sequenced was PBMCs. The source of these receptors is a woman aged 18-35 years in good health and CMV-seronegative. Each CDR3 is given with its conserved first and last residue. The order of the fields is J gene, clone size, V gene, D gene, CDR3 protein, CDR3 DNA. A D gene is named only where the DNA matches it firmly. Not every row has a clone size; where given, it reads once, few, many or a size class.

J gene: TRBJ2-7
clone size: once
V gene: TRBV11-2
D gene: TRBD1
CDR3 protein: CASSLYRGRNPYEQYF
CDR3 DNA: TGTGCCAGCAGCTTGTACAGGGGAAGGAATCCCTACGAGCAGTACTTC

J gene: TRBJ2-7
clone size: -
V gene: TRBV4-1
D gene: TRBD1
CDR3 protein: CASSLGDRVVFSEQYF
CDR3 DNA: TGCGCCAGCAGCCTAGGGGACAGGGTGGTTTTTAGCGAGCAGTACTTC

J gene: TRBJ1-3
clone size: once
V gene: TRBV6-5
D gene: TRBD1
CDR3 protein: CASRTGVAGNTIYF
CDR3 DNA: TGTGCCAGCAGGACAGGGGTAGCCGGAAACACCATATATTTT

J gene: TRBJ2-3
clone size: -
V gene: TRBV29-1
D gene: -
CDR3 protein: CSGGRIADTQYF
CDR3 DNA: TGCAGCGGGGGGAGGATCGCAGATACGCAGTATTTT

J gene: TRBJ2-7
clone size: -
V gene: TRBV27
D gene: TRBD1
CDR3 protein: CASSPGQGKQYF
CDR3 DNA: TGTGCCAGCAGTCCGGGACAGGGGAAGCAGTACTTC

J gene: TRBJ1-2
clone size: -
V gene: TRBV28
D gene: TRBD1
CDR3 protein: CASSLEGTGNYGYTF
CDR3 DNA: TGTGCCAGCAGTTTAGAAGGGACAGGGAACTATGGCTACACCTTC

J gene: TRBJ2-1
clone size: -
V gene: TRBV6-1
D gene: TRBD2
CDR3 protein: CASSEGASGFYNEQFF
CDR3 DNA: TGTGCCAGCAGTGAAGGAGCTAGCGGGTTCTACAATGAGCAGTTCTTC

J gene: TRBJ2-6
clone size: -
V gene: TRBV28
D gene: -
CDR3 protein: CASSPPVGSGANVLTF
CDR3 DNA: TGTGCCAGCTCCCCCCCGGTCGGCTCTGGGGCCAACGTCCTGACTTTC

J gene: TRBJ2-3
clone size: -
V gene: TRBV30
D gene: -
CDR3 protein: CAWSVLLAGRDTQYF
CDR3 DNA: TGTGCCTGGAGTGTTTTGTTGGCGGGGAGGGATACGCAGTATTTT

J gene: TRBJ2-7
clone size: -
V gene: TRBV19
D gene: TRBD2
CDR3 protein: CASSILAGGDEQYF
CDR3 DNA: TGTGCCAGTAGTATCTTAGCGGGAGGGGACGAGCAGTACTTC

J gene: TRBJ2-3
clone size: once
V gene: TRBV27
D gene: -
CDR3 protein: CASGGTLNSDTQYF
CDR3 DNA: TGTGCCAGCGGAGGAACGTTGAATTCAGATACGCAGTATTTT

J gene: TRBJ2-6
clone size: once
V gene: TRBV5-6
D gene: TRBD1
CDR3 protein: CASSWLGQGVSGANVLTF
CDR3 DNA: TGTGCCAGCAGCTGGCTTGGACAGGGAGTTTCGGGGGCCAACGTCCTGACTTTC

J gene: TRBJ1-5
clone size: -
V gene: TRBV6-5
D gene: -
CDR3 protein: CASSRTGNQPQHF
CDR3 DNA: TGTGCCAGCAGTCGAACAGGGAATCAGCCCCAGCATTTT

J gene: TRBJ2-7
clone size: -
V gene: TRBV28
D gene: -
CDR3 protein: CASSLSLPPLEQYF
CDR3 DNA: TGTGCCAGCAGTCTTAGCCTACCCCCTTTAGAGCAGTACTTC

J gene: TRBJ2-3
clone size: -
V gene: TRBV14
D gene: TRBD2
CDR3 protein: CASSQDTYSGTSTDTQYF
CDR3 DNA: TGTGCCAGCAGCCAAGACACCTATAGCGGGACTAGCACAGATACGCAGTATTTT

J gene: TRBJ1-2
clone size: -
V gene: TRBV11-2
D gene: -
CDR3 protein: CASSLDSGVGGYTF
CDR3 DNA: TGTGCCAGCAGCTTAGATTCGGGGGTTGGTGGCTACACCTTC

J gene: TRBJ1-1
clone size: few
V gene: TRBV30
D gene: -
CDR3 protein: CAWTKEETGQAEAFF
CDR3 DNA: TGTGCCTGGACCAAAGAGGAAACAGGGCAAGCTGAAGCTTTCTTT

J gene: TRBJ2-5
clone size: -
V gene: TRBV2
D gene: -
CDR3 protein: CASSLLETQYF
CDR3 DNA: TGTGCCAGCAGCCTATTAGAGACCCAGTACTTC

J gene: TRBJ1-2
clone size: -
V gene: TRBV28
D gene: TRBD1
CDR3 protein: CASSLPPDRGITNYGYTF
CDR3 DNA: TGTGCCAGCAGTTTGCCCCCGGACAGGGGGATTACTAACTATGGCTACACCTTC

J gene: TRBJ2-7
clone size: -
V gene: TRBV15
D gene: TRBD2
CDR3 protein: CATSRGLAGVYEQYF
CDR3 DNA: TGTGCCACCAGCAGAGGACTAGCGGGAGTGTACGAGCAGTACTTC

J gene: TRBJ2-1
clone size: -
V gene: TRBV18
D gene: -
CDR3 protein: CASSPLLAGSYNEQFF
CDR3 DNA: TGTGCCAGCTCACCGTTACTGGCGGGGTCCTACAATGAGCAGTTCTTC

J gene: TRBJ2-3
clone size: -
V gene: TRBV4-1
D gene: TRBD2
CDR3 protein: CASSLTASGRRASTDTQYF
CDR3 DNA: TGCGCCAGCAGCCTGACAGCTAGCGGCCGTCGTGCTAGCACAGATACGCAGTATTTT

J gene: TRBJ1-2
clone size: -
V gene: TRBV2
D gene: -
CDR3 protein: CASRWVDSYGYTF
CDR3 DNA: TGTGCCAGCAGATGGGTGGACTCATATGGCTACACCTTC

J gene: TRBJ1-2
clone size: -
V gene: TRBV7-2
D gene: -
CDR3 protein: CASSTSLTRGLVGYTF
CDR3 DNA: TGTGCCAGCAGCACTAGCTTGACAAGGGGTCTAGTTGGCTACACCTTC

J gene: TRBJ2-1
clone size: -
V gene: TRBV6-5
D gene: TRBD2
CDR3 protein: CASSLSSGAYNEQFF
CDR3 DNA: TGTGCCAGCAGTTTAAGTAGCGGGGCCTACAATGAGCAGTTCTTC

J gene: TRBJ2-2
clone size: -
V gene: TRBV28
D gene: TRBD2
CDR3 protein: CASNPSGRVLGLRTGELFF
CDR3 DNA: TGTGCCAGCAACCCTAGCGGGAGGGTCCTTGGACTAAGGACCGGGGAGCTGTTTTTT

J gene: TRBJ2-7
clone size: -
V gene: TRBV5-6
D gene: TRBD2
CDR3 protein: CASSLQLAGYEQYF
CDR3 DNA: TGTGCCAGCAGCTTGCAGCTAGCGGGATACGAGCAGTACTTC

J gene: TRBJ1-2
clone size: -
V gene: TRBV5-6
D gene: -
CDR3 protein: CASSPGGPRSYTF
CDR3 DNA: TGTGCCAGCAGCCCGGGGGGGCCCCGTAGCTACACCTTC

J gene: TRBJ2-7
clone size: -
V gene: TRBV5-6
D gene: TRBD1
CDR3 protein: CASSLGGTGTYEQYF
CDR3 DNA: TGTGCCAGCAGCTTGGGTGGGACAGGGACCTACGAGCAGTACTTC

J gene: TRBJ2-2
clone size: -
V gene: TRBV2
D gene: -
CDR3 protein: CASILRAGTGELFF
CDR3 DNA: TGTGCCAGCATTCTCAGGGCCGGCACCGGGGAGCTGTTTTTT

J gene: TRBJ2-1
clone size: -
V gene: TRBV6-1
D gene: -
CDR3 protein: CASSNGSSYNEQFF
CDR3 DNA: TGTGCCAGCAGTAACGGGAGTTCCTACAATGAGCAGTTCTTC

J gene: TRBJ2-7
clone size: many
V gene: TRBV6-1
D gene: -
CDR3 protein: CASSESSASSYEQYF
CDR3 DNA: TGTGCCAGCAGTGAATCCAGCGCAAGCTCCTACGAGCAGTACTTC

J gene: TRBJ1-1
clone size: -
V gene: TRBV15
D gene: -
CDR3 protein: CATSRDSSEAFF
CDR3 DNA: TGTGCCACCAGCAGAGATTCGTCTGAAGCTTTCTTT

J gene: TRBJ1-1
clone size: -
V gene: TRBV5-4
D gene: -
CDR3 protein: CASSLGDTEAFF
CDR3 DNA: TGTGCCAGCAGCCTCGGGGACACTGAAGCTTTCTTT

J gene: TRBJ1-3
clone size: -
V gene: TRBV28
D gene: -
CDR3 protein: CASRFGGAGNTIYF
CDR3 DNA: TGTGCCAGCCGCTTTGGGGGGGCTGGAAACACCATATATTTT

J gene: TRBJ2-6
clone size: -
V gene: TRBV4-1
D gene: -
CDR3 protein: CASSQGRSGANVLTF
CDR3 DNA: TGCGCCAGCAGCCAAGGTCGTAGTGGGGCCAACGTCCTGACTTTC

J gene: TRBJ2-7
clone size: -
V gene: TRBV7-2
D gene: -
CDR3 protein: CASSLVVSRVGSYEQYF
CDR3 DNA: TGTGCCAGCAGCTTAGTTGTATCGCGGGTGGGCTCCTACGAGCAGTACTTC

J gene: TRBJ1-2
clone size: -
V gene: TRBV4-1
D gene: -
CDR3 protein: CASSQEMEKGLYGYTF
CDR3 DNA: TGCGCCAGCAGCCAAGAAATGGAGAAGGGACTCTATGGCTACACCTTC

J gene: TRBJ2-7
clone size: -
V gene: TRBV9
D gene: TRBD2
CDR3 protein: CASSVAAGTSGSSEQYF
CDR3 DNA: TGTGCCAGCAGCGTTGCCGCCGGGACTAGCGGGAGTAGCGAGCAGTACTTC